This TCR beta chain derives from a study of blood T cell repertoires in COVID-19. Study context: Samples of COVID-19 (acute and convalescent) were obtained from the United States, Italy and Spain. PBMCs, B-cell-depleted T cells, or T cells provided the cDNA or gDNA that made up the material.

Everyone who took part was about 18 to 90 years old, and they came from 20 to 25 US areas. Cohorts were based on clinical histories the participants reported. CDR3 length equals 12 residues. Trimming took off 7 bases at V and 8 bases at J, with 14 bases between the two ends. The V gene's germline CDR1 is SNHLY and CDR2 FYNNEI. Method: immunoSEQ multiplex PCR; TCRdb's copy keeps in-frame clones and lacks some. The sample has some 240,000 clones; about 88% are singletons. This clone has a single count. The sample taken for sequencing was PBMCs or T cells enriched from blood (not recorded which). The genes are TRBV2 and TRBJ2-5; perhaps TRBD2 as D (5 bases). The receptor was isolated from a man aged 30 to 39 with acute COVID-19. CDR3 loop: CASKGAPRTQYF. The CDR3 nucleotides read TGTGCCAGCAAGGGAGCCCCCCGTACCCAGTACTTC.